Following are 28 T cell receptor beta chains from one sample sequenced in a study of blood T cell repertoires in COVID-19 (dated by TCRdb to about 2020). Library preparation used the immunoSEQ multiplex PCR assay. Not all clones reach the TCRdb copy of this immuneACCESS table, which keeps in-frame sequences only. Checked studies attribute under half of the gap to unresolved V genes and leave the rest unexplained. The sample table holds around 250,000 clones, of which 70% to 90% were seen once. The top ten clones comprise under 2.5% of the sample. Material for sequencing was PBMCs or T cells enriched from blood (not recorded which). The receptors derive from a woman aged 45 to 65 who had recovered from COVID-19.

The chain couples TRBV5-1 to TRBJ1-3; D remains unclear. Germline V gene data show CDR1 as SGHRS and CDR2 as YFSETQ. V was cut by 4 bases and J by 0 bases, with 14 bases left in between. The CDR3 contains 16 residues. The CDR3 DNA sequence: TGCGCCAGCAGCGCTTCGCCGGGGAACTCTGGAAACACCATATATTTT. Translating it yields CASSASPGNSGNTIYF.

The J gene is TRBJ2-1, the V gene TRBV28; possibly TRBD2 for D (6 bases). Germline V CDR1 and CDR2: MDHEN, SYDVKM. CDR3 length: 15 residues. Trimming removed 6 bases at V and 0 bases at J, with 12 bases between. CDR3 sequence reads: CASSPGVTSYNEQFF. The CDR3 coding sequence is TGTGCCAGCAGCCCGGGGGTGACCTCCTACAATGAGCAGTTCTTC. The entire variable domain, with the rest obtained from reference TRBV28 and TRBJ2-1, is as follows: DVKVTQSSRYLVKRTGEKVFLECVQDMDHENMFWYRQDPGLGLRLIYFSYDVKMKEKGDIPEGYSVSREKKERFSLILESASTNQTSMYLCASSPGVTSYNEQFFGPGTRLTVL.

The genes are TRBV7-8 and TRBJ1-5; the D gene is possibly TRBD1 (5 bases). Germline CDR1 is SGHVS and CDR2 is FQNEAQ. This CDR3 is built from 15 residues. Trimming took 1 base from V and 6 from J, leaving 13 bases between them. CDR3 protein: CASSLGGTSGQPQHF. In DNA form, the CDR3 reads TGTGCCAGCAGCTTAGGAGGGACTTCGGGTCAGCCCCAGCATTTT. Full variable domain (outside the CDR3, taken from reference TRBV7-8 and TRBJ1-5): GAGVSQSPRYKVAKRGQDVALRCDPISGHVSLFWYQQALGQGPEFLTYFQNEAQLDKSGLPSDRFFAERPEGSVSTLKIQRTQQEDSAVYLCASSLGGTSGQPQHFGDGTRLSIL.

This chain joins TRBV19 and TRBJ2-7; 10 nucleotides line up with TRBD2. Germline CDR1 reads LNHDA; CDR2 reads SQIVND (reference sequence). The CDR3 has 15 residues. V gave up 5 bases and J gave up 0 bases; unmatched junction bases: 4. The CDR3 DNA follows: TGTGCCAGTAGTCCAGCTAGCGGGAGCTCCTACGAGCAGTACTTC. As protein: CASSPASGSSYEQYF.

The CDR3 DNA follows: TGTGCCAGCAGCCAAGACTCCCTGGGAAGCGGGATCTACAATGAGCAGTTCTTC. It codes for CASSQDSLGSGIYNEQFF. The gene calls are TRBV3-1 (or the pseudogene TRBV3-2) and TRBJ2-1; 7 bases are a match to TRBD2. Trimming removed 0 bases from V and 3 bases from J; junction bases left unmatched: 11. CDR3 length equals 18 residues. The germline gives CDR1 LGHDT, CDR2 YNNKEL (reference sequence).

The rearrangement links TRBV5-1 to TRBJ2-7; 7 bases are shared with TRBD1. The J segment lost 4 bases and the V segment lost 4 bases, leaving 11 bases of the junction unmatched. The CDR3 consists of 15 residues. CDR1 SGHRS and CDR2 YFSETQ come from the germline V gene. The CDR3 DNA follows: TGCGCCAGCAGCCCTTCTGGGACAGTCAGGTACGAGCAGTACTTC. Translated: CASSPSGTVRYEQYF.

The chain's CDR3 is CASSLLPGELFF. CDR3 bases: TGTGCCAGCAGCTTACTCCCCGGGGAGCTGTTTTTT. The chain uses TRBV7-3 and TRBJ2-2; D remains unclear. The germline V gene encodes CDR1 SGHTA and CDR2 FQGTGA. The CDR3 is 12 residues long. V was pared by 2 bases and J by 6 bases, with 4 bases between.

The rearrangement uses TRBV7-9 and TRBJ2-3; 8 bases fit TRBD2. V dropped 10 bases and J dropped 5; count of bases not matched to a gene: 11. The CDR3 covers 14 residues. Germline values: CDR1 SEHNR, CDR2 FQNEAQ (reference sequence). In nucleotides, the CDR3 is TGTGCCATCAGAAGCGGGAGATCAGGAGATACGCAGTATTTT. It specifies CAIRSGRSGDTQYF. The variable domain in full, with the rest retrieved from reference TRBV7-9 and TRBJ2-3, is DTGVSQNPRHKITKRGQNVTFRCDPISEHNRLYWYRQTLGQGPEFLTYFQNEAQLEKSRLLSDRFSAERPKGSFSTLEIQRTEQGDSAMYLCAIRSGRSGDTQYFGPGTRLTVL.

The chain joins TRBV5-1 to TRBJ2-5, with a possible D match to TRBD1 (5 bases). Trimming took 1 base from V and 6 from J, leaving 10 bases between them. Per the germline V gene, CDR1 is SGHRS and CDR2 is YFSETQ. The CDR3 is 13 amino acids. The CDR3 sequence: CASSLFSGQTQYF. CDR3 nucleotides: TGCGCCAGCAGCTTGTTCTCAGGGCAGACCCAGTACTTC.

V and J are TRBV18 and TRBJ1-2; 10 positions agree with TRBD1. The CDR3 length is 14 residues. The germline CDR1 and CDR2 sequences are KGHSH and LQKENI. The V segment lost 8 bases and the J segment 4 bases; nucleotides outside the gene matches: 7. The CDR3 DNA reads as TGTGCCAGCCAGACGGACAGGGGGAGCTATGGCTACACCTTC. It translates to CASQTDRGSYGYTF.

About this clone itself: The sample has other DNA sequences that encode this CDR3 too. The chain is built from TRBV5-5 and TRBJ1-2; the match to TRBD1 covers 9 bases. This CDR3 spans 16 amino acids. After removal of 0 bases from V and 1 base from J, the junction contained 4 bases not matched to a gene. Germline V gene sequence: CDR1 SGHKS, CDR2 YYEKEE (reference sequence). The CDR3 reads CASSLEGGQGNYGYTF. CDR3 nucleotides: TGTGCCAGCAGCTTGGAAGGGGGACAGGGTAACTATGGCTACACCTTC.

V is TRBV13 and J is TRBJ2-7; D ambiguous. Germline CDR1 and CDR2: PRHDT and FYEKMQ (reference sequence). This CDR3 is 13 amino acids long. V was shortened by 5 bases and J by 1 base, with 9 bases between the two germline ends. CDR3 DNA: TGTGCCAGCAGCCCCCCCGGGTCCTACGAGCAGTACTTC. Residues: CASSPPGSYEQYF.

The chain has TRBV3-1 (or the pseudogene TRBV3-2) and TRBJ2-1, with TRBD2 matching 10 bases. Germline CDR1 and CDR2: LGHDT and YNNKEL (reference sequence). This CDR3 comprises 13 residues. The V and J ends lost 2 bases and 11 bases, in that order; junction bases with no gene match: 3. The CDR3 DNA follows: TGTGCCAGCAGCCAATCTAGCGGGGGAAAGCAGTTCTTC. Translation: CASSQSSGGKQFF.

This rearrangement joins TRBV2 to TRBJ2-7; TRBD2 matches at 7 bases. Germline lookup yields CDR1 SNHLY and CDR2 FYNNEI. The V segment lost 8 bases and the J segment 1 base; nucleotides outside the gene matches: 8. There are 14 residues in the CDR3. CDR3 DNA: TGTGCCAGCCCAGCGGGGCAGGGTTCCTACGAGCAGTACTTC. Translating it yields CASPAGQGSYEQYF.

V is TRBV19 and J is TRBJ2-7; 7 nucleotides agree with TRBD1. The CDR3 runs 15 residues. From germline, CDR1 is LNHDA and CDR2 SQIVND (reference sequence). Trimming removed 8 bases from V and 1 base from J; junction bases left unmatched: 11. CDR3 protein: CASRATRQGSYEQYF. The DNA for the CDR3 is TGTGCCAGTCGAGCTACAAGACAGGGATCCTACGAGCAGTACTTC.

This clone came up once. This sequence joins TRBV5-6 and TRBJ2-1; unclear D gene. The CDR3 covers 13 residues. In germline, CDR1 is SGHDT, CDR2 YYEEEE. Deletions cut 0 bases from V and 9 bases from J, with 10 bases between. Written as DNA, the CDR3 is TGTGCCAGCAGCTTGGGGAGTTCGGTTGAGCAGTTCTTC. Translating it yields CASSLGSSVEQFF.

The rearrangement joins TRBV5-1 to TRBJ2-3; D is unclear. This CDR3 is built from 17 residues. The germline V and J ends were trimmed by 4 bases and 0 bases, with 18 bases remaining between them. Germline values: CDR1 SGHRS, CDR2 YFSETQ. CDR3 DNA sequence: TGCGCCAGCAGCCCTATCGGTCGGCGGATTAGCACAGATACGCAGTATTTT. It is translated as CASSPIGRRISTDTQYF. The variable domain in full, completed from reference TRBV5-1 and TRBJ2-3, reads KAGVTQTPRYLIKTRGQQVTLSCSPISGHRSVSWYQQTPGQGLQFLFEYFSETQRNKGNFPGRFSGRQFSNSRSEMNVSTLELGDSALYLCASSPIGRRISTDTQYFGPGTRLTVL.

V is TRBV19 and J is TRBJ1-5; the D gene is possibly TRBD1 (6 bases). Germline V gives CDR1 LNHDA, CDR2 SQIVND (reference sequence). V was trimmed by 0 bases and J by 5 bases, leaving 14 bases between them. The CDR3 spans 16 residues. The CDR3 DNA is TGTGCCAGTAGTATAGAGGGGGCCCAGAATTATCAGCCCCAGCATTTT. This gives the protein CASSIEGAQNYQPQHF.

This clone was picked up a small number of times. The chain uses TRBV7-3 and TRBJ1-1; D perhaps matches TRBD1 (5 bases). Germline CDR1 SGHTA, CDR2 FQGTGA. The CDR3 consists of 13 residues. V was clipped by 3 bases and J by 12 bases, with 17 bases between them. The DNA of the CDR3 is TGTGCCAGCAGCTTTAATCAGGGTTATCTGCCTTTCTTT. Its protein is CASSFNQGYLPFF.

The chain carries TRBV18 and TRBJ1-5; TRBD1 might be the D (6 bases). The CDR3 is 19 amino acids. CDR1 is KGHSH and CDR2 is LQKENI in the germline V gene. V lost 3 bases and J 1 base, leaving 22 bases between the germline ends. As DNA, the CDR3 is TGTGCCAGCTCACCGACGGGACATGGAGACCCAAGGAGCAATCAGCCCCAGCATTTT. Protein: CASSPTGHGDPRSNQPQHF.

The chain recombines TRBV2 with TRBJ2-2; 10 positions match TRBD2. Germline CDR1 SNHLY, CDR2 FYNNEI. J was trimmed by 6 bases and V by 2 bases; bases with no gene match: 12. This CDR3 comprises 18 residues. CDR3 loop: CASSEWGGLAGVPGELFF. The CDR3 DNA reads as TGTGCCAGCAGTGAATGGGGCGGGCTAGCGGGAGTCCCCGGGGAGCTGTTTTTT.

The chain carries TRBV7-2 and TRBJ2-1, with D maybe TRBD2 (6 bases). Germline V lookup: CDR1 SGHTA, CDR2 FQGNSA. The CDR3 consists of 13 residues. V was shortened by 1 base and J by 13 bases, with 14 bases between the two germline ends. The CDR3 region is CASSLDSLAVQFF. Written as DNA, the CDR3 is TGTGCCAGCAGCTTAGATTCGTTAGCGGTTCAGTTCTTC.

The rearrangement joins TRBV4-1 to TRBJ2-4; 9 bases align to TRBD1. Germline trimming cut 1 base from V and 3 bases from J; bases unmatched to any gene: 7. This CDR3 is built from 17 residues. Germline assignment: CDR1 MGHRA and CDR2 YSYEKL. The CDR3 region is CASSQVVGTGLKNIQYF. The CDR3 DNA reads TGCGCCAGCAGCCAAGTTGTCGGGACAGGGCTCAAAAACATTCAGTACTTC.

This rearrangement joins TRBV27 to TRBJ2-5, with 8 bases fitting TRBD1. Trimming removed 8 bases from V and 5 bases from J; junction bases left unmatched: 7. Germline V gene sequence: CDR1 MNHEY, CDR2 SMNVEV (reference sequence). The CDR3 is 13 residues long. CDR3 nucleotide sequence: TGTGCCAGCTCTATTAACAGGGGGGAGACCCAGTACTTC. Amino acids: CASSINRGETQYF.

The rearrangement uses TRBV19 and TRBJ2-1, with TRBD2 identical over 11 bases. CDR1 is LNHDA, CDR2 SQIVND, per germline (reference sequence). The J segment lost 8 bases and the V segment lost 6 bases, leaving 6 bases of the junction unmatched. The CDR3 is 14 residues long. The CDR3 sequence: CASRTSGIIYEQFF. Written as DNA, the CDR3 is TGTGCCAGTAGGACTAGCGGGATAATCTATGAGCAGTTCTTC.

The J gene is TRBJ1-5, the V gene TRBV28, with a tentative D call TRBD1 (6 bases). Trimming took off 5 bases at V and 4 bases at J, with 18 bases between the two ends. Germline-derived CDR1 and CDR2 are MDHEN and SYDVKM. The CDR3 has 16 amino acids. The CDR3 DNA reads TGTGCCAGCAGTCCATCTCAGGGACATTTTAATCAGCCCCAGCATTTT. It specifies CASSPSQGHFNQPQHF. Supplemented by reference TRBV28 and TRBJ1-5, the full variable domain reads DVKVTQSSRYLVKRTGEKVFLECVQDMDHENMFWYRQDPGLGLRLIYFSYDVKMKEKGDIPEGYSVSREKKERFSLILESASTNQTSMYLCASSPSQGHFNQPQHFGDGTRLSIL.

The chain is built from TRBV7-9 and TRBJ2-7; TRBD1 matches at 9 bases. Germline V gene sequence: CDR1 SEHNR, CDR2 FQNEAQ (reference sequence). V lost 3 bases and J lost 5; bases outside the gene matches: 8. The CDR3 extends over 15 amino acids. For the CDR3, the DNA is TGTGCCAGCAGCTTCCCGGGACAGGGACCGCACGAGCAGTACTTC. This codes for CASSFPGQGPHEQYF. Supplemented by reference TRBV7-9 and TRBJ2-7, the full variable domain reads DTGVSQNPRHKITKRGQNVTFRCDPISEHNRLYWYRQTLGQGPEFLTYFQNEAQLEKSRLLSDRFSAERPKGSFSTLEIQRTEQGDSAMYLCASSFPGQGPHEQYFGPGTRLTVT.

The chain recombines TRBV28 with TRBJ1-5; 8 positions agree with TRBD1. The CDR3 has 16 amino acids. The J segment lost 4 bases and the V segment lost 2 bases, leaving 7 bases of the junction unmatched. Germline CDR1 and CDR2: MDHEN and SYDVKM. The CDR3 reads CASSLVRTGINQPQHF. The CDR3 bases are TGTGCCAGCAGTTTAGTCAGGACAGGGATAAATCAGCCCCAGCATTTT. The whole variable domain, remainder taken from reference TRBV28 and TRBJ1-5, is DVKVTQSSRYLVKRTGEKVFLECVQDMDHENMFWYRQDPGLGLRLIYFSYDVKMKEKGDIPEGYSVSREKKERFSLILESASTNQTSMYLCASSLVRTGINQPQHFGDGTRLSIL.